This T cell receptor (beta chain) emerged from a study of T cell responses to AZD1222 COVID-19 vaccine. Whole-study results and caveats: Distributed over spike, vaccine-associated CD4 TCRs predominated at 160-218 and 743-854. It should be noted that donors were predominantly white British and more often female, and clonal diversity was possibly underestimated. Targets within unmutated variant regions were reportedly found for nearly half of spike-specific TCRs.

Concerning this clone itself: Its antigen is currently unknown.

Profiled with immunoSEQ multiplex PCR; TCRdb holds only in-frame clones, not every one. This table has 140,000 to 150,000 clones, just under 95% appearing once. The sequencing here drew on peripheral blood, taken after recovery from COVID-19. This TCR was sampled from an adult who had recovered from COVID-19.

CDR3 nucleotide sequence: TGTGCCAGCAGCTTCACTCCAGGGGACCCTCCCCAGCATTTT. Translated: CASSFTPGDPPQHF. This chain uses TRBV9 with TRBJ1-5, with D maybe TRBD1 (6 bases). The CDR3 has 14 amino acids. Trimming took off 4 bases at V and 10 bases at J, with 18 bases between the two ends. Germline CDR1 reads SGDLS; CDR2 reads YYNGEE.